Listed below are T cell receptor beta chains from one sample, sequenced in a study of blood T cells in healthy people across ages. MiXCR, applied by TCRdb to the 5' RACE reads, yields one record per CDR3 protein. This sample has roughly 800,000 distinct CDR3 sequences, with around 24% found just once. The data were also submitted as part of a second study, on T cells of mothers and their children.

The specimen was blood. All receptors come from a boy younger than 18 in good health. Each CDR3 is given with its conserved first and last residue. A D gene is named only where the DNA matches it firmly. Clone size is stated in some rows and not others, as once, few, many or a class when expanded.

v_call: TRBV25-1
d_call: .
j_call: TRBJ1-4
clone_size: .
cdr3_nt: TGTGCCAGCAGTGAAGGTGGGGGCAGAGGTAATGAAAAACTGTTTTTT
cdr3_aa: CASSEGGGRGNEKLFF

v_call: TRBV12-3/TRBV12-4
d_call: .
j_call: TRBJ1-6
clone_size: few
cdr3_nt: TGTGCCAGCAGTTCGGGTGCCCATAATTCACCCCTCCACTTT
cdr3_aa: CASSSGAHNSPLHF

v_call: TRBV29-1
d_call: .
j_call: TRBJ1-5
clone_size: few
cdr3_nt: TGCAGCGTTGATTGGGGAGGCAATCAGCCCCAGCATTTT
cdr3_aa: CSVDWGGNQPQHF

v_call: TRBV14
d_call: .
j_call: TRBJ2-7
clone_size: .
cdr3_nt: TGTGCCAGCACCCCCAACTGGAGGACTCGGCAGTACTTC
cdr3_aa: CASTPNWRTRQYF

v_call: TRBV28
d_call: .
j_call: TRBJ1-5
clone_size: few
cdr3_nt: TGTGCCAGCAGTTTATACTTGGCCGGGAATCAGCCCCAGCATTTT
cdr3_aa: CASSLYLAGNQPQHF

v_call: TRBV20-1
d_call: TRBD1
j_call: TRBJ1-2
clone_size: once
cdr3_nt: TGCAGTGCTAGACTTACAGGGGACGTTAACTATGGCTACACCTTC
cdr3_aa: CSARLTGDVNYGYTF

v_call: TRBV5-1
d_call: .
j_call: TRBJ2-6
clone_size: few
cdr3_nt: TGCGCCAGCAATGGGTTGGACTCGCCTGATGGTGGGGCCAACGTCCTGACTTTC
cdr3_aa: CASNGLDSPDGGANVLTF

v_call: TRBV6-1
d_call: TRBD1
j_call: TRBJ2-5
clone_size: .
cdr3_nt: TGTGCCAGCAGAAACCCGGGACAGGGCAATCGAGAGACCCAGTACTTC
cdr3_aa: CASRNPGQGNRETQYF

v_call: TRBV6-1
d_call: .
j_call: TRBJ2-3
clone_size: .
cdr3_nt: TGTGCCAGCAGTGAAGGTCCTCAGCTGGTAGATACGCAGTATTTT
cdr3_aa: CASSEGPQLVDTQYF

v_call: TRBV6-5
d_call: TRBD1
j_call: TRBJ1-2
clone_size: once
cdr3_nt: TGTGCCAGCAGTCCTTCCGGGACAGGGTATTGGGGCTACACCTTC
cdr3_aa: CASSPSGTGYWGYTF

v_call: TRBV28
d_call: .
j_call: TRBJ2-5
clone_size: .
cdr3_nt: TGTGCCAGCAGTCACGCCGCGGAGGTCGCTAATCACCAGTACTTC
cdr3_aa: CASSHAAEVANHQYF

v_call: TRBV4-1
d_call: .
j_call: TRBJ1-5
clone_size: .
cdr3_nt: TGCGCCAGCAGCCAAGGAACTGGGATCAATCAGCCCCAGCATTTT
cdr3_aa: CASSQGTGINQPQHF

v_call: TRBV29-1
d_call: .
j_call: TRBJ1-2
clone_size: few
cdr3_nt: TGCAGCGTGCAGGACGTGAACTATGGCTACACCTTC
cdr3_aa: CSVQDVNYGYTF

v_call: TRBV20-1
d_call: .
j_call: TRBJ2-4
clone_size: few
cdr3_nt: TGCAGTGCTAGAGAAGTGGGCAAGGCAAACATTCAGTACTTC
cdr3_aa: CSAREVGKANIQYF

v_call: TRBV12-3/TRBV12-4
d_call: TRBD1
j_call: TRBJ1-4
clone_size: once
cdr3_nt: TGTGCCAGCAGTTTCAGGGGGGCGAGTGAAAAACTGTTTTTT
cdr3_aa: CASSFRGASEKLFF

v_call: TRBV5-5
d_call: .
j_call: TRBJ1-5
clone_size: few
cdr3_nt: TGTGCCAGCAGCAGTATGAGGGGCGGTCAGCCCCAGCATTTT
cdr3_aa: CASSSMRGGQPQHF

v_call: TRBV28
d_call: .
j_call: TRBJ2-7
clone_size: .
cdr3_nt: TGTGCCAGCACTTCCTCCCGCGTCCCCTACGAGCAGTACTTC
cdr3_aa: CASTSSRVPYEQYF

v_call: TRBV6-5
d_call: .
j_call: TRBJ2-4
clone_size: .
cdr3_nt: TGTGCCACCAAAGAGGGAAACATTCAGTACTTC
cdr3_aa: CATKEGNIQYF